The 28 T cell receptor beta chains reported below all come from one sample, sequenced in a study of T cells in Graves' hyperthyroidism and ophthalmopathy. It was RNA transcripts that yielded the amplified TCR beta CDR3 regions. An initial round of RT-PCR targeting the TCR CDR3 relied on the HTBI primer set. TCRdb reprocessed the multiplex PCR reads with MiXCR, giving one entry per CDR3 protein. The sample has 340,000 or so distinct CDR3 sequences; roughly 18% are singletons. The source material was blood. All receptors derive from a woman aged 50 to 60 with Graves' hyperthyroidism.

Of note for this clonotype: Possible read error: a much larger clone is one base away. The CDR3 ends on some other residue instead of the conserved phenylalanine or tryptophan, so this is likely a read error. This sequence joins TRBV2 and TRBJ2-5; D may match TRBD1 or TRBD2 (5 bases each). V dropped 8 bases and J dropped 0 bases, with 10 bases sitting between them. Germline V lookup: CDR1 SNHLY, CDR2 FYNNEI. This CDR3 spans 13 amino acids. The CDR3 loop reads CASGTFYQETQYS. The CDR3 DNA reads TGTGCCAGCGGGACGTTTTACCAAGAGACCCAGTACTCC.

Only a few counts were recorded for this clonotype. The V and J genes are TRBV28 and TRBJ2-5; 10 bases match TRBD2. Germline V gene sequence: CDR1 MDHEN, CDR2 SYDVKM. J was trimmed by 4 bases and V by 5 bases; bases with no gene match: 7. There are 15 residues in the CDR3. CDR3 protein: CASSTKGTSVETQYF. The CDR3 DNA is TGTGCCAGCAGTACTAAGGGGACTAGCGTAGAGACCCAGTACTTC.

There are a few counts of this clonotype. The chain is built from TRBV19 and TRBJ2-1; 7 bases fit TRBD2. This CDR3 has 12 amino acids. The ends lost 5 bases at V and 6 bases at J; junction bases unmatched: 1. The germline V gene encodes CDR1 LNHDA and CDR2 SQIVND (reference sequence). CDR3 loop: CASSASGNEQFF. In nucleotides, the CDR3 is TGTGCCAGTAGTGCTAGCGGCAATGAGCAGTTCTTC. The variable domain in full, with the rest retrieved from reference TRBV19 and TRBJ2-1, is DGGITQSPKYLFRKEGQNVTLSCEQNLNHDAMYWYRQDPGQGLRLIYYSQIVNDFQKGDIAEGYSVSREKKESFPLTVTSAQKNPTAFYLCASSASGNEQFFGPGTRLTVL.

This clonotype appeared a few times. V and J are TRBV7-3 and TRBJ2-1, with 9 bases aligning to TRBD1. CDR3 length: 13 residues. The germline V gene has CDR1 SGHTA and CDR2 FQGTGA. The V segment lost 5 bases and the J segment 9 bases; nucleotides outside the gene matches: 5. The CDR3 here is CASSPGTGPEQFF. CDR3 in DNA: TGTGCCAGCAGCCCCGGGACAGGGCCTGAGCAGTTCTTC.

This chain uses TRBV20-1 with TRBJ2-3, with 9 positions matching TRBD2. CDR1 DFQATT and CDR2 SNEGSKA come from the germline V gene (reference sequence). After removal of 5 bases from V and 4 bases from J, the junction contained 4 bases not matched to a gene. This CDR3 comprises 13 residues. DNA for the CDR3: TGCAGTGCTCATAGCGGGGGCCCAGATACGCAGTATTTT. Protein product: CSAHSGGPDTQYF.

Ten or more counts support this clonotype. As DNA, the CDR3 is TGTGCCAGCAGCATTACTAGCGGGAGACTCTATGAGCAGTTCTTC. Amino acids: CASSITSGRLYEQFF. The chain combines TRBV5-6 with TRBJ2-1; TRBD2 matches at 11 bases. Per the germline V gene, CDR1 is SGHDT and CDR2 is YYEEEE. The V segment lost 4 bases and the J segment 8 bases; nucleotides outside the gene matches: 8. The CDR3 runs to 15 residues. The variable domain in full, completed from reference TRBV5-6 and TRBJ2-1, reads DAGVTQSPTHLIKTRGQQVTLRCSPKSGHDTVSWYQQALGQGPQFIFQYYEEEERQRGNFPDRFSGHQFPNYSSELNVNALLLGDSALYLCASSITSGRLYEQFFGPGTRLTVL.

This clonotype was seen at least ten times. This chain uses TRBV18 with TRBJ2-5; 7 positions agree with TRBD1. This CDR3 is 14 amino acids long. The trim removed 6 bases at V and 2 bases at J, leaving 6 bases unmatched. Germline CDR1 is KGHSH and CDR2 is LQKENI. CDR3 bases: TGTGCCAGCTCCGCAGGGACAGAGCAAGAGACCCAGTACTTC. Translating gives CASSAGTEQETQYF. Full variable domain (missing parts from reference TRBV18 and TRBJ2-5): NAGVMQNPRHLVRRRGQEARLRCSPMKGHSHVYWYRQLPEEGLKFMVYLQKENIIDESGMPKERFSAEFPKEGPSILRIQQVVRGDSAAYFCASSAGTEQETQYFGPGTRLLVL.

This clonotype appeared a few times. The chain employs TRBV4-1 and TRBJ2-5; TRBD1 aligns across 7 bases. In germline, CDR1 is MGHRA, CDR2 YSYEKL. The J segment lost 5 bases and the V segment lost 4 bases, leaving 10 bases of the junction unmatched. The length of the CDR3 is 15 residues. This CDR3 reads CASSLIPGQPETQYF. CDR3 DNA sequence: TGCGCCAGCAGCCTCATTCCGGGACAGCCGGAGACCCAGTACTTC.

The V gene is TRBV6-1, the J gene TRBJ2-3, with a tentative D call TRBD2 (5 bases). Looked up from germline, CDR1 is MNHNS and CDR2 is SASEGT. The V gene lost 6 bases and the J gene lost 0 bases, with 13 bases spanning the gap. The CDR3 loop spans 15 amino acids. The CDR3 bases are TGTGCCAGCAGCCAGGATCGAGGGAGCACAGATACGCAGTATTTT. Residues: CASSQDRGSTDTQYF.

This clonotype was counted only a few times. The rearrangement uses TRBV27 and TRBJ2-7; D is unresolved. This CDR3 comprises 13 residues. CDR1 is MNHEY, CDR2 SMNVEV, per germline (reference sequence). The V and J ends lost 2 bases and 4 bases respectively, with 9 bases between them. CDR3 nucleotide sequence: TGTGCCAGCAGTTTACGCGACGGGTACGAGCAGTACGTC. This translates into CASSLRDGYEQYV.

This clonotype has more than one count but fewer than ten. The rearrangement uses TRBV4-2 and TRBJ2-3; D could derive from TRBD1 or TRBD2 (5 bases each). The CDR3 runs 16 residues. Germline V lookup: CDR1 LGHNA, CDR2 YNFKEQ. V was pared by 4 bases and J by 4 bases, with 18 bases between. In DNA, the CDR3 is TGTGCCAGCAGCCTGAAAAGGGACGGCAGTCCAGATACGCAGTATTTT. Protein sequence: CASSLKRDGSPDTQYF.

This clonotype was seen a few times. This may stem from a read error, because a much larger clone lies one nucleotide away. V and J are TRBV6-2 or TRBV6-3 and TRBJ2-1; 8 bases are a match to TRBD2. Germline trimming cut 0 bases from V and 1 base from J; bases unmatched to any gene: 5. The CDR3 totals 17 residues. Looked up from germline, CDR1 is MNHEY and CDR2 is SVGEGT. The CDR3 reads CASSYSYGRDSYNEQFF. The CDR3, as DNA: TGTGCCAGCAGTTACTCTTACGGGAGGGATTCCTACAATGAGCAGTTCTTC.

This clonotype was seen at least ten times. The chain carries TRBV3-1 and TRBJ2-7, with D tentatively TRBD2 (5 bases). This CDR3 is built from 15 residues. Trimming removed 1 base at V and 0 bases at J, with 10 bases between. Germline V gives CDR1 LGHDT, CDR2 YNNKEL (reference sequence). The CDR3 loop reads CASSQGGAGSYEQYF. Here the CDR3 DNA reads TGTGCCAGCAGCCAAGGGGGAGCTGGCTCCTACGAGCAGTACTTC.

This clonotype has a count of ten or more. The chain couples TRBV28 to TRBJ1-1; D possibly corresponds to TRBD1 (5 bases). The V gene lost 4 bases and the J gene lost 1 base, with 13 bases spanning the gap. CDR3 size: 15 residues. Germline V CDR1 and CDR2: MDHEN, SYDVKM. For the CDR3, the DNA is TGTGCCAGCAGTTCCCCCCAGGGACCGAACACTGAAGCTTTCTTT. This codes for CASSSPQGPNTEAFF. Supplemented by reference TRBV28 and TRBJ1-1, the full variable domain reads DVKVTQSSRYLVKRTGEKVFLECVQDMDHENMFWYRQDPGLGLRLIYFSYDVKMKEKGDIPEGYSVSREKKERFSLILESASTNQTSMYLCASSSPQGPNTEAFFGQGTRLTVV.

Many counts were recorded for this clonotype. This chain links TRBV20-1 with TRBJ2-3; D might be TRBD2 (6 bases). The germline V gene has CDR1 DFQATT and CDR2 SNEGSKA (reference sequence). This CDR3 spans 15 amino acids. The ends were cut back, 3 bases at V and 6 bases at J, with 19 bases in the middle. CDR3: CSASKRVPVGDTQYF. CDR3 nucleotide sequence: TGCAGTGCTAGTAAGCGGGTCCCGGTGGGGGATACGCAGTATTTT.

In its sample, this clonotype was seen many times. CDR3 DNA sequence: TGTGCCAGCAGTGAAGGGCCCGGGCAAGATACGCAGTATTTT. This codes for CASSEGPGQDTQYF. The genes are TRBV2 and TRBJ2-3; no firm D call. The germline V and J ends were trimmed by 1 base and 5 bases, with 10 bases remaining between them. CDR3 size: 14 residues. The germline V gene has CDR1 SNHLY and CDR2 FYNNEI.

This clonotype was seen only a few times. The gene calls are TRBV29-1 and TRBJ2-5, with 15 bases matching TRBD2. From germline, CDR1 is SQVTM and CDR2 ANQGSEA. This CDR3 region has 16 residues. Losses at the gene ends were 7 bases for V and 4 bases for J; bases not matched to a gene: 10. In DNA form, the CDR3 reads TGCAGCGGATCCGGGACTAGCGGGAGGTTAGGAGAGACCCAGTACTTC. It encodes CSGSGTSGRLGETQYF.

V and J are TRBV7-9 and TRBJ2-1; TRBD2 might be the D (5 bases). Germline CDR1 reads SEHNR; CDR2 reads FQNEAQ (reference sequence). Trimming left V 4 bases short and J 11 bases short, with 27 bases between. The CDR3 is 17 amino acids. CDR3 loop: CASSSVGFVRAGFKQFF. Here the CDR3 DNA reads TGTGCCAGCAGCTCCGTAGGCTTCGTGCGGGCCGGTTTTAAGCAGTTCTTC.

This clonotype was observed a few times. The CDR3 bases are TGTGCCAGCAGGGAGCGGGGGGGCCAGGGAGATACGCAGTATTTT. Encoded protein: CASRERGGQGDTQYF. The chain employs TRBV2 and TRBJ2-3; 10 bases fit TRBD2. The ends lost 6 bases at V and 5 bases at J; junction bases unmatched: 8. CDR1 and CDR2 (germline): SNHLY, FYNNEI. CDR3 length: 15 amino acids. The whole variable domain, filled in from reference TRBV2 and TRBJ2-3, reads EPEVTQTPSHQVTQMGQEVILRCVPISNHLYFYWYRQILGQKVEFLVSFYNNEISEKSEIFDDQFSVERPDGSNFTLKIRSTKLEDSAMYFCASRERGGQGDTQYFGPGTRLTVL.

This clonotype was counted between two and nine times. The chain joins TRBV7-3 to TRBJ2-2; unclear D gene. V lost 2 bases and J 2 bases, leaving 12 bases between the germline ends. In germline, CDR1 is SGHTA, CDR2 FQGTGA. CDR3 length: 16 amino acids. This CDR3 reads CASSLVSGVNTGELFF. DNA of the CDR3: TGTGCCAGCAGCTTAGTTAGTGGAGTAAACACCGGGGAGCTGTTTTTT.

A few counts support this clonotype. The rearrangement joins TRBV7-3 to TRBJ2-2, with no clear D. The CDR3 has 15 residues. The germline V gene has CDR1 SGHTA and CDR2 FQGTGA. V was clipped by 2 bases and J by 6 bases, with 13 bases between them. CDR3 bases: TGTGCCAGCAGCTTACTCTCGGGTCGCTCCGGGGAGCTGTTTTTT. This sequence encodes CASSLLSGRSGELFF.

This clonotype was counted at least ten times. This chain uses TRBV27 with TRBJ2-3; D is perhaps TRBD1 (6 bases). This CDR3 comprises 14 residues. The germline V gene has CDR1 MNHEY and CDR2 SMNVEV (reference sequence). The V end was cut by 5 bases, the J end by 3 bases, with 12 bases between. The CDR3 DNA follows: TGTGCCAGCAGTAGGGGGACCCGGACAGATACGCAGTATTTT. Translation gives CASSRGTRTDTQYF.

The table lists this clonotype with a few counts. The chain combines TRBV4-1 with TRBJ1-1, with no clear D. The germline V gene has CDR1 MGHRA and CDR2 YSYEKL. Trimming removed 0 bases at V and 10 bases at J, with 12 bases between. The CDR3 covers 13 residues. CDR3 sequence: CASSQEGSVRAFF. The CDR3 coding sequence is TGCGCCAGCAGCCAAGAAGGGTCCGTGCGAGCTTTCTTT.

The rearrangement links TRBV2 to TRBJ2-7; TRBD1 agrees at 9 bases. The germline V gene has CDR1 SNHLY and CDR2 FYNNEI. The CDR3 has 17 amino acids. Trimming at V came to 9 bases and at J to 0 bases, leaving 15 bases not matched to a gene. CDR3 nucleotides: TGTGCCAGGGGCGCGCTCGCGGGGACAGGGAGCTCCTACGAGCAGTACTTC. This sequence encodes CARGALAGTGSSYEQYF.

In this sample, this clonotype turned up a few times. This chain joins TRBV4-1 and TRBJ2-7, with 9 bases matching TRBD1. Unmatched junction bases numbered 12, after V lost 0 bases and J lost 3 bases. In germline, CDR1 is MGHRA, CDR2 YSYEKL. The CDR3 has 18 amino acids. The CDR3 nucleotides read TGCGCCAGCAGCCAAGAGGGACAGGGTTTTATCGCTAGCTACGAGCAGTACTTC. Amino acid sequence: CASSQEGQGFIASYEQYF.

In this sample, this clonotype turned up a few times. CDR3 loop: CASSYRSGGGDTQYF. CDR3 nucleotides: TGTGCCAGCAGTTATCGGAGCGGGGGGGGAGATACGCAGTATTTT. V gene TRBV6-1 combines with J gene TRBJ2-3, with TRBD2 matching over 10 bases. Per the germline V gene, CDR1 is MNHNS and CDR2 is SASEGT. V lost 5 bases to trimming and J lost 5 bases; unmatched junction nucleotides: 7. CDR3 length: 15 residues.

This clonotype was recorded many times. This sequence joins TRBV5-1 and TRBJ2-1, with TRBD2 identical over 12 bases. This CDR3 has 16 residues. Germline CDR1 is SGHRS and CDR2 is YFSETQ. The V and J ends lost 0 bases and 8 bases, in that order; junction bases with no gene match: 6. The CDR3 DNA is TGCGCCAGCAGCTTGGCCCCTAGCGGGGGGGTGTATGAGCAGTTCTTC. Encoded protein: CASSLAPSGGVYEQFF.

This clonotype was counted many times. This chain uses TRBV12-3 or TRBV12-4 with TRBJ2-7; possibly TRBD2 for D (6 bases). Trimming pared 6 bases from V and 3 bases from J, leaving 9 bases between. CDR3 length equals 12 residues. The CDR3 DNA reads TGTGCCAGCAGCGGGACTTACTACGAGCAGTACTTC. It codes for CASSGTYYEQYF.